These 5 T cell receptor beta chains originate from one sample sequenced in a study of Graves' ophthalmopathy and Graves' hyperthyroidism (dated by TCRdb to 2017 to 2018). The data were produced on an Illumina HiSeq 2000. For repertoire sequencing, the TCR beta CDR3 regions were amplified from RNA transcripts. The first round of RT-PCR was done with HTBI primers and the Qiagen OneStep RT-PCR kit, and was followed by a second round of multiplex PCR, then size selection and purification. TCRdb reran the public reads through fastp at Q25 and MiXCR, keeping productive beta chains. Rows matching on CDR3 protein sequence are summarized as one entry with the most common DNA and genes. The sample data list a few hundred thousand distinct CDR3 sequences, and 15% to 17% of these were observed just once. The leading ten clones occupy around 7% of the sample. The sample taken for sequencing was peripheral blood. The receptors come from a woman between 18 and 30 years old with stable Graves' hyperthyroidism. Donor details come from another sample of the same person, matched by shared clones.

This clonotype was seen many times. This sequence joins TRBV20-1 and TRBJ1-2, with TRBD1 matching over 8 bases. CDR3 length: 14 residues. Trimming at V came to 0 bases and at J to 5 bases, leaving 5 bases not matched to a gene. Germline CDR1 and CDR2: DFQATT and SNEGSKA (reference sequence). The CDR3 region has the DNA TGCAGTGCTAGAGAAACAGGGGGGCAATATGGCTACACCTTC. Residues: CSARETGGQYGYTF.

The genes are TRBV12-3 or TRBV12-4 and TRBJ2-7, with D unresolved. This CDR3 is 13 amino acids long. V gave up 5 bases and J gave up 2 bases, with 10 bases separating them. The CDR3 spells CASSLLQTYEQYF. DNA for the CDR3: TGTGCCAGCAGTCTACTTCAAACCTACGAGCAGTACTTC.

This clonotype was detected ten times or more. V and J are TRBV11-3 and TRBJ1-1, with TRBD1 identical over 8 bases. Looked up from germline, CDR1 is SGHNT and CDR2 is YENEEA. Trimming at V came to 3 bases and at J to 5 bases, leaving 2 bases not matched to a gene. The CDR3 extends over 13 amino acids. The CDR3 bases are TGTGCCAGCAGCTTTGACAGGGGTACTGAAGCTTTCTTT. This translates into CASSFDRGTEAFF.

This clonotype was counted many times. The CDR3, as DNA: TGCAGTGCTAGAGATTCTCGGGTCGACGTCGCTAGTGGCTACACCTTC. Its protein is CSARDSRVDVASGYTF. The chain carries TRBV20-1 and TRBJ1-2; no clear D gene. The germline V and J ends were trimmed by 0 bases and 7 bases, with 21 bases remaining between them. Looked up from germline, CDR1 is DFQATT and CDR2 is SNEGSKA (reference sequence). The CDR3 consists of 16 residues.

This clonotype was recorded many times. The genes are TRBV6-5 and TRBJ2-2, with TRBD1 matching over 7 bases. This CDR3 is 14 amino acids long. CDR1 is MNHEY, CDR2 SVGAGI, per germline. Germline trimming cut 6 bases from V and 7 bases from J; bases unmatched to any gene: 8. DNA of the CDR3: TGTGCCAGCAGCCAGACAGGGTCTTTCGGGGAGCTGTTTTTT. Translating gives CASSQTGSFGELFF.